What follows are 12 T cell receptor beta chains derived from one specimen sequenced in a study of blood T cell repertoires in COVID-19. The repertoire was sequenced with immunoSEQ multiplex PCR; TCRdb's copy has only in-frame clones and lacks some. The table lists approximately 130,000 clones, 80% to 90% of them singletons. The material sequenced was peripheral blood. These receptors all stem from a human donor in a cohort sampled during active COVID-19.

The chain couples TRBV27 to TRBJ2-1; tentative D call: TRBD1 (6 bases). V was trimmed by 6 bases and J by 5 bases, leaving 23 bases between them. The length of the CDR3 is 17 residues. Germline V gene data show CDR1 as MNHEY and CDR2 as SMNVEV (reference sequence). The CDR3 coding sequence is TGTGCCAGCAGCAACAGGGTTGGGGCGTCCGCACACAATGAGCAGTTCTTC. It specifies CASSNRVGASAHNEQFF.

The chain has TRBV5-1 and TRBJ2-3, with D perhaps TRBD2 (6 bases). CDR1 is SGHRS, CDR2 YFSETQ, per germline. Trimming removed 4 bases at V and 2 bases at J, with 14 bases between. There are 15 residues in the CDR3. The CDR3 DNA follows: TGCGCCAGCAGCGTCTTTGGGACTGACACAGATACGCAGTATTTT. Its protein product is CASSVFGTDTDTQYF.

This clone was detected only once. The gene calls are TRBV12-3 or TRBV12-4 and TRBJ1-2; TRBD1 is a possible D gene (6 bases). The CDR3 extends over 13 amino acids. V was pared by 5 bases and J by 7 bases, with 14 bases between. As DNA, the CDR3 is TGTGCCAGCAGTCTCAGGGAAGGGGGTGGCTACACCTTC. Protein sequence: CASSLREGGGYTF.

CDR3 amino acids: CASSEIGGRGETQYF. The DNA of the CDR3 is TGTGCCAGCAGTGAAATCGGGGGGCGTGGGGAGACCCAGTACTTC. The chain joins TRBV6-1 to TRBJ2-5, with D maybe TRBD2 (7 bases). The CDR3 has 15 amino acids. V was pared by 2 bases and J by 5 bases, with 15 bases between. Germline V gives CDR1 MNHNS, CDR2 SASEGT.

The chain is built from TRBV3-1 (or the pseudogene TRBV3-2) and TRBJ2-5; D gene unclear. CDR3 size: 13 residues. The germline V and J ends were trimmed by 0 bases and 3 bases, with 5 bases remaining between them. Germline CDR1 is LGHDT and CDR2 is YNNKEL (reference sequence). The CDR3 region has the DNA TGTGCCAGCAGCCAAGAGGCGGAAGAGACCCAGTACTTC. Protein sequence: CASSQEAEETQYF.

The gene calls are TRBV2 and TRBJ1-2, with D hard to call. Germline V gene sequence: CDR1 SNHLY, CDR2 FYNNEI. V lost 5 bases, J lost 4 bases, and 8 bases lay in between. The CDR3 consists of 12 residues. CDR3 loop: CASSPSGYGYTF. The CDR3 DNA is TGTGCCAGCAGTCCCTCGGGCTATGGCTACACCTTC.

This clone came up a few times. This chain uses TRBV4-1 with TRBJ1-5, with TRBD1 as a possible D gene (6 bases). The CDR3 spans 15 residues. Germline V lookup: CDR1 MGHRA, CDR2 YSYEKL. V lost 1 base to trimming and J lost 6 bases, with 13 bases between them. In DNA form, the CDR3 reads TGCGCCAGCAGCCAAGTGCCGGGGGGGCGTCAGCCCCAGCATTTT. Translation gives CASSQVPGGRQPQHF.

The chain is built from TRBV13 and TRBJ2-7; 10 positions match TRBD2. V dropped 3 bases and J dropped 0; count of bases not matched to a gene: 8. The germline CDR1 and CDR2 sequences are PRHDT and FYEKMQ (reference sequence). This CDR3 is 17 amino acids long. CDR3: CASSFLTSGAFSYEQYF. In DNA form, the CDR3 reads TGTGCCAGCAGCTTCCTCACTAGCGGGGCTTTCTCCTACGAGCAGTACTTC.

This chain links TRBV6-5 with TRBJ1-3; D is ambiguous. There are 16 residues in the CDR3. Trimming cost V 0 bases and J 8 bases, with 17 bases left between them. Looked up from germline, CDR1 is MNHEY and CDR2 is SVGAGI. The CDR3 DNA sequence: TGTGCCAGCAGTTACTCCGGGGTCCGTAGTGGGGACACCATATATTTT. It specifies CASSYSGVRSGDTIYF.

This chain connects TRBV19 to TRBJ1-5; D gene unclear. The CDR3 spans 17 residues. Trimming removed 2 bases at V and 1 base at J, with 15 bases between. The V gene's germline CDR1 is LNHDA and CDR2 SQIVND (reference sequence). This CDR3 reads CASSIFPLDESNQPQHF. CDR3 DNA sequence: TGTGCCAGTAGTATATTTCCCCTAGACGAAAGCAATCAGCCCCAGCATTTT. The whole variable domain, remainder taken from reference TRBV19 and TRBJ1-5, is DGGITQSPKYLFRKEGQNVTLSCEQNLNHDAMYWYRQDPGQGLRLIYYSQIVNDFQKGDIAEGYSVSREKKESFPLTVTSAQKNPTAFYLCASSIFPLDESNQPQHFGDGTRLSIL.

The gene calls are TRBV5-1 and TRBJ2-5; 8 bases are a match to TRBD1. From germline, CDR1 is SGHRS and CDR2 YFSETQ. This CDR3 spans 16 amino acids. The junction had 14 bases not matched to a gene; V was cut back by 5 bases and J by 5 bases. The CDR3 reads CASSITPGAGGETQYF. As DNA, the CDR3 is TGCGCCAGCAGTATTACGCCGGGGGCAGGGGGCGAGACCCAGTACTTC.

This chain uses TRBV14 with TRBJ1-1, with D tentatively TRBD1 (5 bases). CDR3 length: 14 amino acids. Trimming took off 1 base at V and 6 bases at J, with 12 bases between the two ends. The germline V gene has CDR1 SGHDN and CDR2 FVKESK. CDR3 loop: CASSQVGGSAEAFF. The CDR3 nucleotides read TGTGCCAGCAGCCAAGTGGGGGGGAGCGCTGAAGCTTTCTTT. Together with reference TRBV14 and TRBJ1-1, the CDR3 gives the full variable domain: EAGVTQFPSHSVIEKGQTVTLRCDPISGHDNLYWYRRVMGKEIKFLLHFVKESKQDESGMPNNRFLAERTGGTYSTLKVQPAELEDSGVYFCASSQVGGSAEAFFGQGTRLTVV.